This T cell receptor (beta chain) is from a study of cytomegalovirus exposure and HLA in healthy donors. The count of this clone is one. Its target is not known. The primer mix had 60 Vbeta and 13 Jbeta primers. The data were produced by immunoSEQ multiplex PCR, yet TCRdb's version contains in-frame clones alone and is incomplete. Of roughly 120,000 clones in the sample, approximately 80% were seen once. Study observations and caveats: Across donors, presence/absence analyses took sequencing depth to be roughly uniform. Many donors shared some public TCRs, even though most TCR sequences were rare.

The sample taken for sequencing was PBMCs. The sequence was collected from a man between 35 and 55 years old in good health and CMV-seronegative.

In nucleotides, the CDR3 is TGTGCCAGCAGCCGGGCGGCGACAGCGGGAAACACCATATATTTT. This sequence encodes CASSRAATAGNTIYF. This chain links TRBV11-2 with TRBJ1-3; D perhaps matches TRBD1 (5 bases). CDR3 size: 15 residues. The V end was cut by 5 bases, the J end by 4 bases, with 15 bases between. CDR1 is SGHAT and CDR2 is FQNNGV in the germline V gene.